This T cell receptor beta chain was sequenced in a study of blood T cells in healthy people across ages. Together with a sample-barcoded 5' primer, a J-beta primer mix was included in a second PCR lasting about 6 to 11 cycles. Each of the samples gave a minimum of 2.5 million paired-end reads that contained CDR3. TCRdb processed the 5' RACE reads anew with MiXCR; each CDR3 protein has one entry. The sample lists about 1.8 million distinct CDR3 sequences; about 50% were seen once. RNA extraction gave at least 5.5 micrograms of total RNA per sample. The CDR3 loop spans 19 amino acids. V was clipped by 5 bases and J by 2 bases; unmatched bases: 19. The V gene's germline CDR1 is SGHTA and CDR2 FQGNSA.

The chain has TRBV7-2 and TRBJ2-3; TRBD1 matches at 7 bases. Sequenced sample: blood. The TCR sequence derives from a middle-aged woman in good health. CDR3: CASSPDPLTGAFYTDTQYF. The CDR3 nucleotides read TGTGCCAGCAGCCCCGACCCCCTAACAGGGGCCTTCTACACAGATACGCAGTATTTT.